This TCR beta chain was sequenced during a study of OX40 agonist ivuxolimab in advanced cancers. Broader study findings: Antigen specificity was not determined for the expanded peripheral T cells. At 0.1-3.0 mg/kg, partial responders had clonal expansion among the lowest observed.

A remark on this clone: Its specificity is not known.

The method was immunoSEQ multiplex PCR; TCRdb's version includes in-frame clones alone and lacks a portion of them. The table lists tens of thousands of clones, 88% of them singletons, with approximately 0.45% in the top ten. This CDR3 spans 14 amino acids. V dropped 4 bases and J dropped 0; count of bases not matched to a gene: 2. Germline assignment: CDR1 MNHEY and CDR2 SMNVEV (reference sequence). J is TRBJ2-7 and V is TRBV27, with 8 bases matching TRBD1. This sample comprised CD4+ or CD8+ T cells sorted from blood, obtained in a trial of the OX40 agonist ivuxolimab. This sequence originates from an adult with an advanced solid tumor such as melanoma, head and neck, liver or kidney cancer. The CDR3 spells CASSSTGVSYEQYF. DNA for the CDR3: TGTGCCAGCAGTTCGACAGGGGTCTCCTACGAGCAGTACTTC.